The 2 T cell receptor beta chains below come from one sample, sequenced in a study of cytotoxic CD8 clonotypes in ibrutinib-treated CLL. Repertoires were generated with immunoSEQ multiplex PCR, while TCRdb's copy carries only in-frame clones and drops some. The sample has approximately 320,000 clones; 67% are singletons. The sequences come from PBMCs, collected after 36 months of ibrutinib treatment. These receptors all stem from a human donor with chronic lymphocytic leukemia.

CDR3 nucleotides: TGTGCCAGCACCACCACGGGGGAGGGCCAGAATGAGCAGTTCTTC. Translating it yields CASTTTGEGQNEQFF. This chain joins TRBV9 and TRBJ2-1; 7 bases align to TRBD2. Germline V gene lookup returns CDR1 SGDLS and CDR2 YYNGEE. Trimming removed 6 bases from V and 7 bases from J; junction bases left unmatched: 13. The CDR3 contains 15 residues.

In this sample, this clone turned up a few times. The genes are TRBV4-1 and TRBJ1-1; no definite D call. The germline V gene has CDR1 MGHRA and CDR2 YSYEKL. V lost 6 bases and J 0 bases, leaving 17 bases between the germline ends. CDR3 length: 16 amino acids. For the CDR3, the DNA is TGCGCCAGCAGTTGGAGGGATGCCCTCCTGAACACTGAAGCTTTCTTT. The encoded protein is CASSWRDALLNTEAFF.